The 16 T cell receptor beta chains given below trace back to one sample, sequenced in a study of early T cells in non-severe SARS-CoV-2 infection. TCRdb re-called the 5' RACE reads through MiXCR, storing one row per CDR3 protein. The data hold tens of thousands of distinct CDR3 sequences, with under 7.5% observed a single time. Material for sequencing was whole blood. These receptors all come from an adult who was a healthcare worker with PCR-confirmed SARS-CoV-2 infection or an uninfected control (not recorded which).

The sample holds many counts of this clonotype. The CDR3 nucleotides read TGTGCCAGCAGTGAAGGACAGGGATTAAACACCATATATTTT. Translating gives CASSEGQGLNTIYF. The rearrangement joins TRBV2 to TRBJ1-3, with TRBD1 matching 7 bases. CDR1 and CDR2 from the germline V gene are SNHLY and FYNNEI. Germline trimming cut 1 base from V and 6 bases from J; bases unmatched to any gene: 3. There are 14 residues in the CDR3.

Many counts were recorded for this clonotype. The V call is TRBV28, the J call TRBJ1-1, with 8 bases that match TRBD1. V dropped 6 bases and J dropped 1; count of bases not matched to a gene: 7. CDR1 and CDR2 (germline): MDHEN, SYDVKM. The CDR3 has 15 residues. The CDR3 is CASRENRGANTEAFF. The CDR3 bases are TGTGCCAGCAGGGAAAACAGGGGGGCGAACACTGAAGCTTTCTTT. The full variable domain, completed using reference TRBV28 and TRBJ1-1, is DVKVTQSSRYLVKRTGEKVFLECVQDMDHENMFWYRQDPGLGLRLIYFSYDVKMKEKGDIPEGYSVSREKKERFSLILESASTNQTSMYLCASRENRGANTEAFFGQGTRLTVV.

The chain combines TRBV2 with TRBJ2-3, with D tentatively TRBD1 or TRBD2 (5 bases each). Germline loops: CDR1 SNHLY, CDR2 FYNNEI. This CDR3 spans 15 amino acids. Trimming pared 6 bases from V and 2 bases from J, leaving 15 bases between. In DNA form, the CDR3 reads TGTGCCAGCAGCCTTCAGGGACCATACACAGATACGCAGTATTTT. This translates into CASSLQGPYTDTQYF.

The sample holds many counts of this clonotype. The genes are TRBV27 and TRBJ2-5; tentative D call: TRBD2 (6 bases). Germline values: CDR1 MNHEY, CDR2 SMNVEV (reference sequence). Trimming took off 6 bases at V and 5 bases at J, with 10 bases between the two ends. This CDR3 spans 12 amino acids. CDR3 loop: CASRRGRETQYF. CDR3 coding DNA: TGTGCCAGCAGGAGAGGGAGGGAGACCCAGTACTTC.

This clonotype was observed a handful of times. J is TRBJ2-6 and V is TRBV19; no clear D gene. Trimming removed 3 bases at V and 0 bases at J, with 9 bases between. CDR3 length: 16 amino acids. The V gene's germline CDR1 is LNHDA and CDR2 SQIVND (reference sequence). CDR3 nucleotide sequence: TGTGCCAGTAGTATTAACTATGGCTCTGGGGCCAACGTCCTGACTTTC. It specifies CASSINYGSGANVLTF.

This clonotype showed up just a few times. This sequence joins TRBV21-1 and TRBJ2-2; no DNA check was done on the table's D call, TRBD1. TRBV21-1 is classified as a pseudogene. The CDR3 is 17 amino acids. CDR3 loop: CASSNPEPGPHTGELFF. The CDR3 bases are TGTGCCAGCAGCAACCCTGAACCGGGACCTCACACCGGGGAGCTGTTTTTT.

This clonotype was counted at least ten times. The chain recombines TRBV29-1 with TRBJ1-1; D may be TRBD1 (5 bases). CDR1 is SQVTM, CDR2 ANQGSEA, per germline. Trimming shortened V by 3 bases and J by 4 bases, and 12 bases separated the two germline ends. CDR3 size: 13 residues. In DNA form, the CDR3 reads TGCAGCGTTGAGCGAGGGGAGGGCACTGAAGCTTTCTTT. It yields the protein CSVERGEGTEAFF.

This clonotype occurred a few times. This rearrangement joins TRBV19 to TRBJ2-7; 8 positions match TRBD2. Germline values: CDR1 LNHDA, CDR2 SQIVND (reference sequence). This CDR3 is built from 14 residues. The V and J ends lost 5 bases and 1 base, in that order; junction bases with no gene match: 4. Here the CDR3 reads CASSWASGSYEQYF. CDR3 bases: TGTGCCAGTAGTTGGGCTAGCGGGTCCTACGAGCAGTACTTC.

This clonotype has just a few counts. The chain employs TRBV5-5 and TRBJ2-3; D possibly corresponds to TRBD1 (6 bases). Germline assignment: CDR1 SGHKS and CDR2 YYEKEE (reference sequence). The V gene lost 1 base and the J gene lost 0 bases, with 12 bases spanning the gap. The CDR3 has 16 amino acids. This CDR3 is CASSLPTGSSTDTQYF. DNA of the CDR3: TGTGCCAGCAGCTTGCCCACAGGGTCTAGCACAGATACGCAGTATTTT.

This clonotype was seen more than once but under ten times. The genes are TRBV11-2 and TRBJ1-2; 9 bases map to TRBD1. The ends lost 5 bases at V and 6 bases at J; junction bases unmatched: 4. The CDR3 totals 13 residues. Germline CDR1 is SGHAT and CDR2 is FQNNGV. The CDR3, as DNA: TGTGCCAGCAGCCCCAGGACAGGGGATGGCTACACCTTC. This sequence encodes CASSPRTGDGYTF.

This clonotype was observed a handful of times. The gene calls are TRBV5-1 and TRBJ2-1; 7 bases are a match to TRBD1. The CDR3 is 16 residues long. Trimming removed 4 bases from V and 2 bases from J; junction bases left unmatched: 9. From germline, CDR1 is SGHRS and CDR2 YFSETQ. CDR3: CASSPRDSRPYNEQFF. CDR3 sequence (DNA): TGCGCCAGCAGCCCACGGGACAGCCGACCCTACAATGAGCAGTTCTTC.

This clonotype has ten or more counts. The gene calls are TRBV6-5 and TRBJ2-7, with 10 bases that match TRBD2. The CDR3 sequence is 17 residues long. Germline V CDR1 and CDR2: MNHEY, SVGAGI. V dropped 0 bases and J dropped 0; count of bases not matched to a gene: 5. The chain's CDR3 is CASSYSRTSGNSYEQYF. As DNA, the CDR3 is TGTGCCAGCAGTTACTCCCGGACTAGCGGTAACTCCTACGAGCAGTACTTC.

This clonotype was picked up many times. The chain combines TRBV20-1 with TRBJ2-2, with D tentatively TRBD2 (5 bases). The CDR3 contains 15 residues. Germline V gives CDR1 DFQATT, CDR2 SNEGSKA (reference sequence). V lost 1 base and J 4 bases, leaving 13 bases between the germline ends. Written as DNA, the CDR3 is TGCAGTGCTAGAGGCTCCGGGAAAGCCACCGGGGAGCTGTTTTTT. Translated: CSARGSGKATGELFF.

This clonotype showed up many times. The chain uses TRBV7-3 and TRBJ1-5, with D uncertain. Germline V gene sequence: CDR1 SGHTA, CDR2 FQGTGA. V dropped 5 bases and J dropped 7 bases, with 12 bases sitting between them. This CDR3 spans 13 amino acids. Here the CDR3 DNA reads TGTGCCAGCAGCCCCACCTGGGAGCAGCCCCAGCATTTT. It yields the protein CASSPTWEQPQHF.

This clonotype was recorded many times. The chain joins TRBV29-1 to TRBJ2-5, with 7 bases matching TRBD1. This CDR3 has 12 amino acids. V was pared by 5 bases and J by 1 base, with 1 base of the junction left unmatched. Per germline, CDR1 SQVTM and CDR2 ANQGSEA. CDR3 in DNA: TGCAGCGTTCGGACAGGCCAAGAGACCCAGTACTTC. It encodes CSVRTGQETQYF.

This clonotype has ten or more counts. The rearrangement joins TRBV20-1 to TRBJ1-6; D gene unclear. Germline loops: CDR1 DFQATT, CDR2 SNEGSKA (reference sequence). Trimming pared 7 bases from V and 0 bases from J, leaving 19 bases between. The CDR3 is made up of 17 amino acids. CDR3 region: CSGPAAIQSSYNSPLHF. The CDR3 bases are TGCAGTGGCCCTGCGGCCATTCAGAGCTCCTATAATTCACCCCTCCACTTT.